Below, 5 T cell receptor beta chains from the same sample are listed, as sequenced in a study of blood T cell repertoires in COVID-19. Produced via immunoSEQ multiplex PCR; TCRdb's table is partial and in-frame only. Among hundreds of thousands of clones listed, 70% to 90% were seen once. The sample taken for sequencing was peripheral blood. These receptors originate from a man aged 35-49 years with acute or convalescent COVID-19.

Here the CDR3 DNA reads TGTGCCACCGGTCGACAGGAAAGCACAGATACGCAGTATTTT. Translating it yields CATGRQESTDTQYF. The genes are TRBV24-1 and TRBJ2-3; D may be TRBD1 (6 bases). Trimming left V 9 bases short and J 0 bases short, with 12 bases between. Germline-derived CDR1 and CDR2 are KGHDR and SFDVKD. The CDR3 has 14 amino acids.

Only a few counts were recorded for this clone. V and J are TRBV15 and TRBJ1-3; 8 positions agree with TRBD1. The germline CDR1 and CDR2 sequences are LNHNV and YYDKDF (reference sequence). V lost 1 base and J lost 4; bases outside the gene matches: 3. The CDR3 runs 15 residues. The CDR3 spells CATSRGTGRGNTIYF. The CDR3 region has the DNA TGTGCCACCAGCAGAGGGACAGGGAGAGGAAACACCATATATTTT.

In its sample, this clone was seen a few times. The chain uses TRBV11-3 and TRBJ1-1; possibly TRBD1 for D (6 bases). CDR3 length: 15 amino acids. Germline CDR1 is SGHNT and CDR2 is YENEEA. V was cut by 5 bases and J by 1 base, with 14 bases left in between. The CDR3 sequence is CASSRADSQNTEAFF. The CDR3 nucleotides read TGTGCCAGCAGCCGTGCGGACAGCCAGAACACTGAAGCTTTCTTT.

J is TRBJ1-2 and V is TRBV27, with no clear D. Trimming pared 5 bases from V and 4 bases from J, leaving 23 bases between. The CDR3 loop spans 17 amino acids. CDR1 and CDR2 from the germline V gene are MNHEY and SMNVEV (reference sequence). The CDR3 DNA reads as TGTGCCAGCAGTAGTTATTCGACATACCTTAGATCCTATGGCTACACCTTC. It yields the protein CASSSYSTYLRSYGYTF.

This clone came up once. V and J are TRBV3-1 (or the pseudogene TRBV3-2) and TRBJ2-4; TRBD2 agrees at 12 bases. V lost 4 bases, J lost 6 bases, and 7 bases stayed unmatched. CDR1 is LGHDT, CDR2 YNNKEL, per germline (reference sequence). This CDR3 spans 16 amino acids. The chain's CDR3 is CASSLLTSGGINIQYF. CDR3 sequence (DNA): TGTGCCAGCAGCCTACTTACTAGCGGGGGGATAAACATTCAGTACTTC.